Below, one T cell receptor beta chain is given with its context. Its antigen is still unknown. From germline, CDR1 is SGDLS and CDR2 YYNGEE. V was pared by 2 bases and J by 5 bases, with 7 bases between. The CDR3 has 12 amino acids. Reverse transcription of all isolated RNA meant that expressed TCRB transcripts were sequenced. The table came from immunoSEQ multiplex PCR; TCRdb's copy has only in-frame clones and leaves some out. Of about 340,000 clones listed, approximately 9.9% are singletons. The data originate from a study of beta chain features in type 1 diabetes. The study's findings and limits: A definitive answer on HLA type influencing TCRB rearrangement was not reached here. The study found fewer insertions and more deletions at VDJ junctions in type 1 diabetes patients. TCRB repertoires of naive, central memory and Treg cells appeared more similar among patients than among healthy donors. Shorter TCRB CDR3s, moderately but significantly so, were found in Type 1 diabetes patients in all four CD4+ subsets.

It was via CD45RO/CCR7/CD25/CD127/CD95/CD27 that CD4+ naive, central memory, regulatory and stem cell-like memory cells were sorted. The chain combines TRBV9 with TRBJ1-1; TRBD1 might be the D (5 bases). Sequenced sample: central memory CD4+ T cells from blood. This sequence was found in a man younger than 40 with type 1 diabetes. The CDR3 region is CASSVGGTEAFF. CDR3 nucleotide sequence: TGTGCCAGCAGCGTGGGGGGAACTGAAGCTTTCTTT.